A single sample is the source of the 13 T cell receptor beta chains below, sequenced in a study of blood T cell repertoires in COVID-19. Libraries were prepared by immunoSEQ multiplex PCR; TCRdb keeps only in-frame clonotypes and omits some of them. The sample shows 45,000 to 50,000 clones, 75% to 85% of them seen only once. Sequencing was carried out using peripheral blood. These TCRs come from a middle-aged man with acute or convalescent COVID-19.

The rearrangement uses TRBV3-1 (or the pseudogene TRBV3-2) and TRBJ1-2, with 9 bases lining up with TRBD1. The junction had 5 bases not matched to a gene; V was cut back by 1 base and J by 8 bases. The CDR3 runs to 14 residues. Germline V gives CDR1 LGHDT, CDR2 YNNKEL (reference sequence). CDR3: CASSQVKGQGGYTF. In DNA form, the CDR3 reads TGTGCCAGCAGCCAAGTTAAAGGACAGGGGGGCTACACCTTC.

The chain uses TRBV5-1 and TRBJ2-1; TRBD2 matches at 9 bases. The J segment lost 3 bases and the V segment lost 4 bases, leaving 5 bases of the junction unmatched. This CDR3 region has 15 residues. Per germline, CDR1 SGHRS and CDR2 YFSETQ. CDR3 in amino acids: CASSPGLANYNEQFF. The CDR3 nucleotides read TGCGCCAGCAGCCCCGGACTAGCGAACTACAATGAGCAGTTCTTC.

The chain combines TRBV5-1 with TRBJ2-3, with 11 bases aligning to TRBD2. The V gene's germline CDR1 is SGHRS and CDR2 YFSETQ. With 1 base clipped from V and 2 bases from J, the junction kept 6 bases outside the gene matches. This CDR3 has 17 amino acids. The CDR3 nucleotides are TGCGCCAGCAGCTTGCCCTTAGCGGGGGGGGCCACAGATACGCAGTATTTT. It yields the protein CASSLPLAGGATDTQYF.

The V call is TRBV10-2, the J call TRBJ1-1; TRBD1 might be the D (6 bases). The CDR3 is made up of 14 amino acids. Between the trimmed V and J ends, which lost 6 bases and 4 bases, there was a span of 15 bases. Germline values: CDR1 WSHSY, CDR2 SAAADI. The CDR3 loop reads CASRLGTLGTEAFF. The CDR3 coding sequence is TGCGCCAGCAGACTCGGGACACTTGGCACTGAAGCTTTCTTT.

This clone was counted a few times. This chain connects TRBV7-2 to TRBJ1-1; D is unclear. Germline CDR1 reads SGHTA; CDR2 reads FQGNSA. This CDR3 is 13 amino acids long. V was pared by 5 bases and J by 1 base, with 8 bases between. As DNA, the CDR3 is TGTGCCAGCAGCGTAGACTCGAACACTGAAGCTTTCTTT. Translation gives CASSVDSNTEAFF.

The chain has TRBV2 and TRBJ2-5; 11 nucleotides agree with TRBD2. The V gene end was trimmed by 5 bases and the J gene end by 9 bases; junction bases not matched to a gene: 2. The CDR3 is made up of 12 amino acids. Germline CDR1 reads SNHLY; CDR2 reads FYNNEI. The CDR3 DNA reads TGTGCCAGCAGTAGACTAGCGGGATCCCAGTACTTC. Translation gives CASSRLAGSQYF.

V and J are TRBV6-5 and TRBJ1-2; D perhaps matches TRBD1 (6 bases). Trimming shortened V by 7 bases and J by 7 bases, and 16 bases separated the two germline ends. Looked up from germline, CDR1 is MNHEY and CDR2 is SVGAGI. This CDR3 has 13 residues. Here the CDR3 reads CASNTQGKGGYTF. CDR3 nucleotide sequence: TGTGCCAGCAACACCCAGGGGAAGGGTGGCTACACCTTC.

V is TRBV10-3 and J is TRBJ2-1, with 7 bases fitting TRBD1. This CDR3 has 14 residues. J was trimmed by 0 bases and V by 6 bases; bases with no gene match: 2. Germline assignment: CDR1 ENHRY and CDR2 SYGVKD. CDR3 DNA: TGTGCCATCAGGGGGGACAGCTCCTACAATGAGCAGTTCTTC. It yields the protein CAIRGDSSYNEQFF.

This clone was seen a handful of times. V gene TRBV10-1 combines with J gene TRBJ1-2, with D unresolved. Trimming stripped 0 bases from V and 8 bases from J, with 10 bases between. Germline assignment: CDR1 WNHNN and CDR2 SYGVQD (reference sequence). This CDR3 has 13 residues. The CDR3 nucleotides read TGCGCCAGCAGTGAGTCTCTGTACAGCGGCTACACCTTC. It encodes CASSESLYSGYTF.

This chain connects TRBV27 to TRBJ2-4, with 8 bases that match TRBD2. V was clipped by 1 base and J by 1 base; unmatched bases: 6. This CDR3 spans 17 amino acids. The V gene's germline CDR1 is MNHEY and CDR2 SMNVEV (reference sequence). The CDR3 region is CASSLLGGGPAKNIQYF. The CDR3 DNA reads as TGTGCCAGCAGTTTATTGGGCGGGGGGCCGGCCAAAAACATTCAGTACTTC.

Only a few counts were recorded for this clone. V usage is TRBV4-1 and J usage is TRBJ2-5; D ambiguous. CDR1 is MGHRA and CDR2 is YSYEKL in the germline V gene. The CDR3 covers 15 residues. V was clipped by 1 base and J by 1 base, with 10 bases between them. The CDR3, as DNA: TGCGCCAGCAGCCAAGGTGGCAGGCGCCAAGAGACCCAGTACTTC. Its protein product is CASSQGGRRQETQYF.

As DNA, the CDR3 is TGTGCCAGCACCCCGAGACAGGGATATGGCTACACCTTC. It yields the protein CASTPRQGYGYTF. The J gene is TRBJ1-2, the V gene TRBV12-3 or TRBV12-4, with 7 bases lining up with TRBD1. The CDR3 is made up of 13 amino acids. With 7 bases clipped from V and 5 bases from J, the junction kept 7 bases outside the gene matches.

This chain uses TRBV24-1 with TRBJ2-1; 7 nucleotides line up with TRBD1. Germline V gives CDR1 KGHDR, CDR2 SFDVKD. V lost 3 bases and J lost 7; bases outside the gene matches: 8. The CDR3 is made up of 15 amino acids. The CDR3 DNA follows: TGTGCCACCAGTGATCGGACAGGCTTGGGTAATGAGCAGTTCTTC. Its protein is CATSDRTGLGNEQFF.